This T cell receptor (beta chain) was sequenced in a study of OX40 agonist ivuxolimab in advanced cancers. Background on the study: At 0.01 to 10 mg/kg, ivuxolimab was administered intravenously to patients every 2 weeks.

Method: immunoSEQ multiplex PCR; TCRdb's copy keeps in-frame clones and lacks some. In the table there are tens of thousands of clones, 80% to 90% of which are singletons. The V gene's germline CDR1 is MDHEN and CDR2 SYDVKM. The length of the CDR3 is 15 residues. The V gene lost 5 bases and the J gene lost 2 bases, with 16 bases spanning the gap. Specimen: CD4+ or CD8+ T cells sorted from blood, collected in a trial of the OX40 agonist ivuxolimab. This sequence was found in an adult with an advanced solid tumor such as melanoma, head and neck, liver or kidney cancer. The chain links TRBV28 to TRBJ2-7, with D tentatively TRBD1 (6 bases). The chain's CDR3 is CASSPSGRDTYEQYF. The DNA for the CDR3 is TGTGCCAGCAGTCCCTCGGGACGGGACACCTACGAGCAGTACTTC.